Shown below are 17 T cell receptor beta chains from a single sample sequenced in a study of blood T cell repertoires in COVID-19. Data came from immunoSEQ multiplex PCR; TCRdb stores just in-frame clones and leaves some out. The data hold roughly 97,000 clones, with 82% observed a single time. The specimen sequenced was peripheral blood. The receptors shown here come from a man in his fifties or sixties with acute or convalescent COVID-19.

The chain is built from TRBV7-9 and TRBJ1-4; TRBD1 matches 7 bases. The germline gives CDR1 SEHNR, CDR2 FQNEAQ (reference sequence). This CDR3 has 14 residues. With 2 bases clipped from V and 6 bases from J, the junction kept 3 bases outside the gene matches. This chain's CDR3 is CASSLLGTDEKLFF. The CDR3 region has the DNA TGTGCCAGCAGCTTATTGGGGACAGATGAAAAACTGTTTTTT. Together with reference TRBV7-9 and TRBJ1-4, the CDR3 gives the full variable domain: DTGVSQNPRHKITKRGQNVTFRCDPISEHNRLYWYRQTLGQGPEFLTYFQNEAQLEKSRLLSDRFSAERPKGSFSTLEIQRTEQGDSAMYLCASSLLGTDEKLFFGSGTQLSVL.

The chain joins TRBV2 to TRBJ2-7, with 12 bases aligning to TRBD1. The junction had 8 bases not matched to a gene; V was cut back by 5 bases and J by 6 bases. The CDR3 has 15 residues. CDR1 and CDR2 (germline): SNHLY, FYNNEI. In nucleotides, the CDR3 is TGTGCCAGCAGTATGGTAGGGACAGGGGGCGTCGAGCAGTACTTC. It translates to CASSMVGTGGVEQYF.

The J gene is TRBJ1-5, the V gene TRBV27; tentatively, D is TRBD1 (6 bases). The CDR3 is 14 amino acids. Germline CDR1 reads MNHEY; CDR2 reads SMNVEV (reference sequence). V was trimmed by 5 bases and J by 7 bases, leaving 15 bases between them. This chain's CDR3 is CASSPHRDGQPQHF. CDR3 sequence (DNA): TGTGCCAGCAGTCCCCACAGGGACGGGCAGCCCCAGCATTTT.

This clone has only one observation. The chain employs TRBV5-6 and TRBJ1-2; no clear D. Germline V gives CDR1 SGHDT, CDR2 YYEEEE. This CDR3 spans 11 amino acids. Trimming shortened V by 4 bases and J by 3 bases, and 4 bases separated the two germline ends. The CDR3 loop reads CASSTYYGYTF. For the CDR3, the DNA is TGTGCCAGCAGCACTTACTATGGCTACACCTTC.

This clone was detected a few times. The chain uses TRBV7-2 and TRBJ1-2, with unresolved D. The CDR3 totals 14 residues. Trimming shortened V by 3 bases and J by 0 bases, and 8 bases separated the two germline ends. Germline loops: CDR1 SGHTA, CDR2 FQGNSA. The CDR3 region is CASSFGLANYGYTF. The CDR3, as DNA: TGTGCCAGCAGCTTTGGTTTAGCTAACTATGGCTACACCTTC.

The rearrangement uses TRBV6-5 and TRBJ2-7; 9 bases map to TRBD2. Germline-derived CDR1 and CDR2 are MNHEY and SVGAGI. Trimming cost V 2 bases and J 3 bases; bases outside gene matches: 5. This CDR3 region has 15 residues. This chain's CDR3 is CASSYVASGNYEQYF. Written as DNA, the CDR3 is TGTGCCAGCAGTTACGTTGCTAGCGGGAACTACGAGCAGTACTTC.

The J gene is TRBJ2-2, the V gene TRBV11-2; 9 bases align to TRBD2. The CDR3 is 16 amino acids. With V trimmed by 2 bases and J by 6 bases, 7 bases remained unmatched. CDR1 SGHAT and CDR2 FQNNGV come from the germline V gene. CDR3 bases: TGTGCCAGCAGCTTATTGTCTGCGGGAGGGCCCGGGGAGCTGTTTTTT. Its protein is CASSLLSAGGPGELFF.

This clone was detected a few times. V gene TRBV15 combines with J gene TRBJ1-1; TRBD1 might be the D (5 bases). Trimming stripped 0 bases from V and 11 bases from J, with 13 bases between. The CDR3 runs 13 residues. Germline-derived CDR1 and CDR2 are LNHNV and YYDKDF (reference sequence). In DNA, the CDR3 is TGTGCCACCAGCAGAGATAATGGCAGGGCGGCTTTCTTT. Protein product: CATSRDNGRAAFF.

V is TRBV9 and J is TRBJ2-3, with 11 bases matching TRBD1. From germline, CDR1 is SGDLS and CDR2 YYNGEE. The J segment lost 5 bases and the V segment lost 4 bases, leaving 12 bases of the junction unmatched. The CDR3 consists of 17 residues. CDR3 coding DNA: TGTGCCAGCAGCCCCCGATACGCGGACAGGGGGCAAGATACGCAGTATTTT. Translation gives CASSPRYADRGQDTQYF.

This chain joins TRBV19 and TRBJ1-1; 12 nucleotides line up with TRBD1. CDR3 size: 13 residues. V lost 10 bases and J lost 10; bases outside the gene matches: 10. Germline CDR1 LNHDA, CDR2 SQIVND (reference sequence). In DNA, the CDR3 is TGTGCCATAGGGCCGGGGACAGGGGGCGTAGCTTTCTTT. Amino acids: CAIGPGTGGVAFF.

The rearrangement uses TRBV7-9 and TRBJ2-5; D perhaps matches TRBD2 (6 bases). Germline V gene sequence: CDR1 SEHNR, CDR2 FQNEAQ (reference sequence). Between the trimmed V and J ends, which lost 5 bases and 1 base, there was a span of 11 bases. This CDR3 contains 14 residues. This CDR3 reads CASSKASVQETQYF. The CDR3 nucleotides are TGTGCCAGCAGCAAAGCTAGCGTCCAAGAGACCCAGTACTTC. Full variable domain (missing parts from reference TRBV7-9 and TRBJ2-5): DTGVSQNPRHKITKRGQNVTFRCDPISEHNRLYWYRQTLGQGPEFLTYFQNEAQLEKSRLLSDRFSAERPKGSFSTLEIQRTEQGDSAMYLCASSKASVQETQYFGPGTRLLVL.

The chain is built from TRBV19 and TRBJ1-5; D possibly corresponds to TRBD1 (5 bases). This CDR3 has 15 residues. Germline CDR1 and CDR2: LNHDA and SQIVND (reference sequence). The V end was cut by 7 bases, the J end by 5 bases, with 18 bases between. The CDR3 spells CASTSMGGRDQPQHF. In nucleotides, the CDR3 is TGTGCCAGTACCTCTATGGGGGGTAGAGATCAGCCCCAGCATTTT.

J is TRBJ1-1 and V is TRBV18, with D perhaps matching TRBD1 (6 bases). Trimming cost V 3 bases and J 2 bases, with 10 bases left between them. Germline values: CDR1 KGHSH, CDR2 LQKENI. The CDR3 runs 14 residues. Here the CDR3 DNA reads TGTGCCAGCTCACCCGGGACACCAAACACTGAAGCTTTCTTT. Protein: CASSPGTPNTEAFF.

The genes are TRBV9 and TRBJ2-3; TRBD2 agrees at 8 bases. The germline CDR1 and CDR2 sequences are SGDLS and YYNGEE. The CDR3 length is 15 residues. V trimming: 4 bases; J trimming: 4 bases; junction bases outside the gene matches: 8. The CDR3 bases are TGTGCCAGCAGCCGAGCGGGAGATCGGGCAGATACGCAGTATTTT. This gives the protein CASSRAGDRADTQYF.

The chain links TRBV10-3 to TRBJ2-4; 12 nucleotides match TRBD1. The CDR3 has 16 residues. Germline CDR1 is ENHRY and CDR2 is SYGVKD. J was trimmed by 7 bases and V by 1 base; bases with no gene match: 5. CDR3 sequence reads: CAISEWGQGARNIQYF. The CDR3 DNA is TGTGCCATCAGTGAGTGGGGACAGGGGGCCAGGAACATTCAGTACTTC.

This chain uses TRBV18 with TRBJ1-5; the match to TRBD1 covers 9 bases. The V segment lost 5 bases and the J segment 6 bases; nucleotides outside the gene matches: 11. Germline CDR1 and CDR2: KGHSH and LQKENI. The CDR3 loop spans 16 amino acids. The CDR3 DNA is TGTGCCAGCTCATCAGCCGGGACAGGGACGGGTCAGCCCCAGCATTTT. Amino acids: CASSSAGTGTGQPQHF.

The CDR3 sequence: CASSYGPVQFF. In DNA form, the CDR3 reads TGTGCCAGCAGTTACGGGCCCGTTCAGTTCTTC. This chain connects TRBV6-6 to TRBJ2-1; no clear D gene. This CDR3 has 11 amino acids. Trimming pared 2 bases from V and 13 bases from J, leaving 9 bases between. Germline loops: CDR1 MNHNY, CDR2 SVGAGI (reference sequence).